This TCR beta chain was identified during a study of blood T cell repertoires in COVID-19. About the study: Sample material is recorded as cDNA or gDNA derived from T cells, B-cell-depleted T cells, or PBMCs.

As originally analysed: For nucleated cells, counts were estimated from reference gene primer amplification. Data came from immunoSEQ multiplex PCR; TCRdb stores just in-frame clones and leaves some out. That table supplies the V and J calls and clone size; D and trimming were determined from the DNA. The sample contains hundreds of thousands of clones, under 90% of which appear only once. Each exposed participant met a COVID-19 case in the 2 weeks preceding study entry. The TCR sequence derives from a woman aged 45-59 years who had been exposed to COVID-19. Material for sequencing was PBMCs or T cells enriched from blood (not recorded which).

In DNA, the CDR3 is TGTGCCAGCAGTCAGGGCCTCGGGACAGGGGCTAGGGCCACTGAAGCTTTCTTT. Amino acid sequence: CASSQGLGTGARATEAFF. V is TRBV27 and J is TRBJ1-1; TRBD1 matches at 10 bases. This CDR3 comprises 18 residues. The V segment lost 5 bases and the J segment 4 bases; nucleotides outside the gene matches: 16. Per germline, CDR1 MNHEY and CDR2 SMNVEV (reference sequence).